The 16 T cell receptor beta chains presented below share a single source sample, sequenced in a study of tumor and adjacent non-tumor tissue in lung cancer. The template was RNA from unsorted bulk tissue. A modified ARM-PCR protocol with three rounds of nested PCR amplified TCRbeta. TCRdb ran MiXCR on the multiplex PCR reads and lists one entry per CDR3 protein. The sample gives 65,000 to 90,000 distinct CDR3 sequences, roughly 76% of which show up once; 13% is in the top ten. The sequenced material came from lung tumor tissue. The receptors come from a woman aged 45-65 years with non-small cell lung cancer.

The rearrangement joins TRBV11-1 to TRBJ2-3; D gene ambiguous. V shed 2 bases and J shed 4 bases, with 13 bases lying between them. CDR3 length equals 15 residues. CDR1 and CDR2 (germline): SGHAT, FQDESV (reference sequence). The DNA of the CDR3 is TGTGCCAGCAGCTTATGTCCATCACCAGCAGATACGCAGTATTTT. Translating it yields CASSLCPSPADTQYF.

The chain links TRBV11-2 to TRBJ2-5; D perhaps matches TRBD2 (6 bases). Germline CDR1 and CDR2: SGHAT and FQNNGV. Trimming took 3 bases from V and 10 from J, leaving 18 bases between them. The CDR3 covers 14 residues. CDR3 amino acids: CASSFVGRREVQYF. CDR3 nucleotides: TGTGCCAGCAGCTTCGTGGGGAGGCGAGAGGTCCAGTACTTC. The whole variable domain, remainder taken from reference TRBV11-2 and TRBJ2-5, is EAGVAQSPRYKIIEKRQSVAFWCNPISGHATLYWYQQILGQGPKLLIQFQNNGVVDDSQLPKDRFSAERLKGVDSTLKIQPAKLEDSAVYLCASSFVGRREVQYFGPGTRLLVL.

This chain links TRBV19 with TRBJ2-3; 10 nucleotides line up with TRBD2. Per the germline V gene, CDR1 is LNHDA and CDR2 is SQIVND (reference sequence). J lost 2 bases, V lost 8 bases, and 13 bases had no gene match. CDR3 length: 17 amino acids. The chain's CDR3 is CASGSLKAGGDTDTQYF. CDR3 DNA: TGTGCCAGTGGTTCGCTCAAAGCGGGAGGGGACACAGATACGCAGTATTTT.

Comments on this clonotype: One junction end does not reproduce the germline sequence, and a read error may be involved. The gene calls are TRBV12-3 or TRBV12-4 and TRBJ2-1, with 8 nucleotides matching TRBD1. The CDR3 totals 14 residues. This CDR3 reads CDSSTQDRECEQFF. DNA for the CDR3: TGTGACAGCAGTACCCAGGACAGGGAATGTGAGCAGTTCTTC.

Remarks on this clonotype: The junction and the germline gene differ at one end; a read error may be behind it. This chain joins TRBV11-2 and TRBJ1-1, with TRBD1 as a possible D gene (5 bases). This CDR3 region has 15 residues. Germline CDR1 is SGHAT and CDR2 is FQNNGV. CDR3 DNA sequence: TGTACCAGCTCACGGGACCAGTCCATGAATACTGAAGCTTTCTTT. This translates into CTSSRDQSMNTEAFF.

This chain links TRBV29-1 with TRBJ2-2; D is unclear. The CDR3 covers 14 residues. The germline V and J ends were trimmed by 4 bases and 12 bases, with 21 bases remaining between them. Germline assignment: CDR1 SQVTM and CDR2 ANQGSEA. The CDR3 bases are TGCAGCGTTGGTCCAGGTGCGAACACCTGGAAGCTGTTTTTT. It specifies CSVGPGANTWKLFF.

The chain links TRBV20-1 to TRBJ2-3, with D hard to call. The J call is in doubt because the DNA end fits TRBJ1-5 better. CDR3 length: 15 amino acids. In germline, CDR1 is DFQATT, CDR2 SNEGSKA (reference sequence). The CDR3 sequence is CSARDLAGHTDTQHF. CDR3 DNA sequence: TGCAGTGCTAGAGATTTAGCGGGCCATACAGATACGCAGCATTTT.

For this clonotype: One end of the junction fails to match germline, which may point to a read error. The chain joins TRBV6-1 to TRBJ2-1, with D tentatively TRBD1 (6 bases). Germline V gene data show CDR1 as MNHNS and CDR2 as SASEGT. The CDR3 has 16 residues. This chain's CDR3 is CASKSLTGSFVDMQLF. Written as DNA, the CDR3 is TGTGCCAGCAAGAGCCTAACAGGGTCCTTTGTGGATATGCAGCTCTTC.

As concerns this clonotype: Mismatch with germline at one junction end may stem from a read error. This chain joins TRBV4-3 and TRBJ2-3; the D gene could be TRBD1 or TRBD2 (5 bases each). The CDR3 has 14 residues. Germline V CDR1 and CDR2: LGHNA, YSLEER. The CDR3 nucleotides are TGCGCCAGCACCCAGGGACCTTTCACAGATACGCACTATTTT. Protein sequence: CASTQGPFTDTHYF.

This clonotype was recorded a few times. V usage is TRBV7-2 and J usage is TRBJ2-1; 9 positions match TRBD2. Looked up from germline, CDR1 is SGHTA and CDR2 is FQGNSA. Losses at the gene ends were 1 base for V and 9 bases for J; bases not matched to a gene: 7. This CDR3 comprises 15 residues. This CDR3 reads CASSLEAGGPSEQFF. CDR3 DNA: TGTGCCAGCAGCTTAGAGGCGGGAGGGCCGAGTGAGCAGTTCTTC.

A word on this clonotype: The junction does not match germline at one end; this may be a read error. J is TRBJ2-1 and V is TRBV11-2; possible D gene TRBD2, 6 bases. The CDR3 is 15 amino acids. CDR1 and CDR2 from the germline V gene are SGHAT and FQNNGV. Written as DNA, the CDR3 is TGTGCTAGCAGCCTTATAGTGGGAGGAGACAATGAGCAGTTCTTC. Translation: CASSLIVGGDNEQFF.

Turning to this clonotype: Mismatch with germline at one junction end may stem from a read error. This chain uses TRBV29-1 with TRBJ2-3; 7 nucleotides line up with TRBD2. The CDR3 is 12 amino acids. Germline CDR1 and CDR2: SQVTM and ANQGSEA. CDR3 loop: CSVETSTDTHYF. The CDR3 coding sequence is TGCAGCGTAGAGACTAGCACAGATACGCATTATTTT.

Regarding this clonotype: A junction boundary mismatches the germline segment, possibly from a read error. The CDR3 coding sequence is TGTGCCAACAGTTTATGTGATCGGTCCTACGAGCAGTACTTC. It encodes CANSLCDRSYEQYF. The chain couples TRBV28 to TRBJ2-7; D is unresolved. Germline V gene lookup returns CDR1 MDHEN and CDR2 SYDVKM. CDR3 size: 14 residues.

The genes are TRBV20-1 and TRBJ2-5, with D unresolved. The CDR3 covers 13 residues. The germline V gene encodes CDR1 DFQATT and CDR2 SNEGSKA (reference sequence). Trimming took off 1 base at V and 11 bases at J, with 17 bases between the two ends. CDR3 in amino acids: CSARAGQQEIQYF. The CDR3 region has the DNA TGCAGTGCTAGAGCTGGGCAGCAAGAGATACAGTACTTC.

In regard to this clonotype: The junction departs from the called germline gene at one end, perhaps through a read error. V is TRBV20-1 and J is TRBJ2-5; 12 bases match TRBD2. Germline CDR1 DFQATT, CDR2 SNEGSKA (reference sequence). CDR3 length: 19 residues. CDR3 DNA sequence: TGCAGTGCTAGAGGTTATGGTGCTAGCGGGAGGGCCTTCCAAGAGAGCCAGTACTTC. This translates into CSARGYGASGRAFQESQYF.

The genes are TRBV4-1 and TRBJ1-5; 7 nucleotides agree with TRBD1. CDR1 is MGHRA and CDR2 is YSYEKL in the germline V gene. This CDR3 region has 15 residues. The junction had 15 bases not matched to a gene; V was cut back by 10 bases and J by 6 bases. CDR3 residues: CAIGQGVRDSQPQHF. The DNA of the CDR3 is TGCGCCATCGGCCAAGGCGTCAGGGACAGTCAGCCCCAGCATTTT.